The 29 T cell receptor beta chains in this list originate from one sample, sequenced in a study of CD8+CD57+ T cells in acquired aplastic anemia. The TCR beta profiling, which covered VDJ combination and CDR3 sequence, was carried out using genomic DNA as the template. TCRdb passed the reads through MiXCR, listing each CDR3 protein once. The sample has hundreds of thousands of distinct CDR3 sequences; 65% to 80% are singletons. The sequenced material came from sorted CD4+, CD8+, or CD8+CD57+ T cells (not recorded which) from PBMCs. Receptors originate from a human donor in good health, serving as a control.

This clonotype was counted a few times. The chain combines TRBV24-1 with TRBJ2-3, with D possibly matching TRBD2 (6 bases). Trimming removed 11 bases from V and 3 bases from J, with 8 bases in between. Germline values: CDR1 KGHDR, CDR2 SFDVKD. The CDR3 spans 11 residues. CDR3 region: CARAGTDTQYF. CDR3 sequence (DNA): TGTGCCAGGGCGGGGACAGATACGCAGTATTTT.

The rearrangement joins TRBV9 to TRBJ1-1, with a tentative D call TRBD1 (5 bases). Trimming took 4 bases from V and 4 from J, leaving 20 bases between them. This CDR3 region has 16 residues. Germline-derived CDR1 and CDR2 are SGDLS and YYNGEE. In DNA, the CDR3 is TGTGCCAGCAGCCTCCCGGCGGGGACGGATACCACTGAAGCTTTCTTT. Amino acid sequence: CASSLPAGTDTTEAFF. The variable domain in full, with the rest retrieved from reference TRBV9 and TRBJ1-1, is DSGVTQTPKHLITATGQRVTLRCSPRSGDLSVYWYQQSLDQGLQFLIQYYNGEERAKGNILERFSAQQFPDLHSELNLSSLELGDSALYFCASSLPAGTDTTEAFFGQGTRLTVV.

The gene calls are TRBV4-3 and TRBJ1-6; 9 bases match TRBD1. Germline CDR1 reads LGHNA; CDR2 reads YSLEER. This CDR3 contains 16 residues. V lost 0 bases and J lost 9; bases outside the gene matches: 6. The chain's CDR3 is CASSQEGQGGRSPLHF. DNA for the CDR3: TGCGCCAGCAGCCAAGAGGGACAGGGAGGGCGTTCACCCCTCCACTTT.

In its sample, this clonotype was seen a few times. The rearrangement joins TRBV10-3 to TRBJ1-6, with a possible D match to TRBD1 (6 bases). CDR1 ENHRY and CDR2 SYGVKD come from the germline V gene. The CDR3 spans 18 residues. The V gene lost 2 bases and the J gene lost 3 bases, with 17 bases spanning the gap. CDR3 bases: TGTGCCATCAGTGAGCCCGACAGGAACTATGGCTATAATTCACCCCTCCACTTT. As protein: CAISEPDRNYGYNSPLHF.

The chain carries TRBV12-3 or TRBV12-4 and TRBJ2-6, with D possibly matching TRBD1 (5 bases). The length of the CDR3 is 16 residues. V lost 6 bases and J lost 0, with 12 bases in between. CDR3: CASSQGASSGANVLTF. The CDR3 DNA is TGTGCCAGCAGCCAAGGGGCCTCCTCTGGGGCCAACGTCCTGACTTTC.

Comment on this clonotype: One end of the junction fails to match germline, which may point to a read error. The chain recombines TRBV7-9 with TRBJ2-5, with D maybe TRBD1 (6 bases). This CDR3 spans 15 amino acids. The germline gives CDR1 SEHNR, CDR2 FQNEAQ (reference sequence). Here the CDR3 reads CASSATHGMGATQYF. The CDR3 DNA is TGTGCTAGCAGCGCGACCCATGGTATGGGGGCGACCCAGTACTTC.

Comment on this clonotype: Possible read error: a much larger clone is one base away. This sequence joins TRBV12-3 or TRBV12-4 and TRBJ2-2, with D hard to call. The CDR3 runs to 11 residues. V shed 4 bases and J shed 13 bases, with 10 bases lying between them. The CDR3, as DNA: TGTGCCAGCAGTTCGGTCCGAGGGCTGTTTTTT. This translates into CASSSVRGLFF.

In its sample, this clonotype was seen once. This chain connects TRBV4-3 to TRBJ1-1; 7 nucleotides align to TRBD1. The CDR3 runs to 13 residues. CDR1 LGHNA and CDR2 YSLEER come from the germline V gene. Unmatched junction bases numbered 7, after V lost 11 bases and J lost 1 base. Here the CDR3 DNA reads TGCGCCGCCAGGACAGGAAAGAACACTGAAGCTTTCTTT. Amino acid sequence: CAARTGKNTEAFF.

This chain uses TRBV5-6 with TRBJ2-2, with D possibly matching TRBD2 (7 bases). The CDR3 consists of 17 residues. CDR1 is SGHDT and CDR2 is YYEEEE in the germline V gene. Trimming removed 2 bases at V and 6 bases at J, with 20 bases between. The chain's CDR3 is CASSLRGGAMVAGELFF. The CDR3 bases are TGTGCCAGCAGCTTAAGGGGGGGGGCGATGGTGGCCGGGGAGCTGTTTTTT. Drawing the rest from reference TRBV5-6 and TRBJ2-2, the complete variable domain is DAGVTQSPTHLIKTRGQQVTLRCSPKSGHDTVSWYQQALGQGPQFIFQYYEEEERQRGNFPDRFSGHQFPNYSSELNVNALLLGDSALYLCASSLRGGAMVAGELFFGEGSRLTVL.

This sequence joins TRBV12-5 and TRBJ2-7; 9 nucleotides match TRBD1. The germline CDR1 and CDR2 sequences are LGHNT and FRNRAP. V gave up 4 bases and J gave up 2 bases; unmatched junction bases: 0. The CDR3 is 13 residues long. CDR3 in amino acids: CASGWDRAYEQYF. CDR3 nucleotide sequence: TGTGCTAGTGGTTGGGACAGGGCCTACGAGCAGTACTTC.

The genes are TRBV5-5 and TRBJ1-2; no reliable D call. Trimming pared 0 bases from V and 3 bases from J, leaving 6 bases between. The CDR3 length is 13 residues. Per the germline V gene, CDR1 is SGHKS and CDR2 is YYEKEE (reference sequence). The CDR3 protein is CASSLVADYGYTF. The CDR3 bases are TGTGCCAGCAGCTTGGTGGCAGACTATGGCTACACCTTC.

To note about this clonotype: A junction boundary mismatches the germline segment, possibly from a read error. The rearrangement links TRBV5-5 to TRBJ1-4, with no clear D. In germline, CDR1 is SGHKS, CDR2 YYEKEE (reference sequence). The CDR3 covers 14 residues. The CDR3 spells CASSFRGEKSKLLF. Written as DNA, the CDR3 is TGTGCCAGCAGCTTTCGTGGGGAGAAGAGCAAACTGCTTTTT.

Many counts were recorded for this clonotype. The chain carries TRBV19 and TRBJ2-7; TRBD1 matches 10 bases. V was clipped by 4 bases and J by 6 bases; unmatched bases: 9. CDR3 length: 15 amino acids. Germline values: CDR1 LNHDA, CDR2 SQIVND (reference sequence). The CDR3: CASSKNRQGAFEQYF. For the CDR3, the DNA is TGTGCCAGTAGTAAAAACCGACAGGGGGCGTTCGAGCAGTACTTC.

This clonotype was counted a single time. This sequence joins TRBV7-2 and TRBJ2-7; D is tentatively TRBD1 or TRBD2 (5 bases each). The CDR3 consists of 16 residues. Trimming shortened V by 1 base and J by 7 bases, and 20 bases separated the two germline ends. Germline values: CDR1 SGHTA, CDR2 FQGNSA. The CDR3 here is CASSLVGARSYNEQYF. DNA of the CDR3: TGTGCCAGCAGCTTAGTCGGGGCCCGTTCCTACAATGAGCAGTACTTC.

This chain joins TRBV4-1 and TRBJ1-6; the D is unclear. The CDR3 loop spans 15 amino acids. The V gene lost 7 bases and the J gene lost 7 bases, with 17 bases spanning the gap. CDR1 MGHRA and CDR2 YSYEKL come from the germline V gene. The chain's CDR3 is CASTLGQATNSPLHF. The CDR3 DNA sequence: TGCGCCAGCACCTTAGGGCAGGCGACGAATTCACCCCTCCACTTT.

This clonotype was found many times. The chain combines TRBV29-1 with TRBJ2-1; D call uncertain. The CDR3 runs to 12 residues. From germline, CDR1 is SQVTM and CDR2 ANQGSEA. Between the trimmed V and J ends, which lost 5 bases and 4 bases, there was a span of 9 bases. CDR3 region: CSVSPAYNEQFF. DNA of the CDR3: TGCAGCGTTTCCCCAGCTTACAATGAGCAGTTCTTC.

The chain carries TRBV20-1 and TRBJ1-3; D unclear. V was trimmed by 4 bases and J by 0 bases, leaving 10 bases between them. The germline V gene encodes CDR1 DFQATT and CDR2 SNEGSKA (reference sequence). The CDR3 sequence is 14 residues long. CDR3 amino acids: CSANRQSSGNTIYF. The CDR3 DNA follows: TGCAGTGCTAACCGTCAGAGCTCTGGAAACACCATATATTTT.

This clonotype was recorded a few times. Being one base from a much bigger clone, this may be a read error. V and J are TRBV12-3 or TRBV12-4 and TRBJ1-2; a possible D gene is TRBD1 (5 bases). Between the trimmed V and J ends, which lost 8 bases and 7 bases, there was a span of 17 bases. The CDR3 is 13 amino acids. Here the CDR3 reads CASGYRDGAGYTF. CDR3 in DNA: TGTGCCAGCGGTTACCGGGACGGGGCTGGCTACACCTTC.

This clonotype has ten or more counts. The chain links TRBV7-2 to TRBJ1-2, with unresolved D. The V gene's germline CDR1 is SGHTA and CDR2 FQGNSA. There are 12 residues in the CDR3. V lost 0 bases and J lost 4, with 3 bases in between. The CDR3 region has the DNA TGTGCCAGCAGCTTAGCGACCTATGGCTACACCTTC. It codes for CASSLATYGYTF.

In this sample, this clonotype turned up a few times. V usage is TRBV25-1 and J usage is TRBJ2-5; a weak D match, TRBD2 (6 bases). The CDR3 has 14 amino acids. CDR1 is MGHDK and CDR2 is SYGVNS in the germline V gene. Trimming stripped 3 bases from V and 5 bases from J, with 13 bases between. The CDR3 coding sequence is TGTGCCAGCAGTGATCTAGGCCGGGGGGAGACCCAGTACTTC. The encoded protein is CASSDLGRGETQYF.

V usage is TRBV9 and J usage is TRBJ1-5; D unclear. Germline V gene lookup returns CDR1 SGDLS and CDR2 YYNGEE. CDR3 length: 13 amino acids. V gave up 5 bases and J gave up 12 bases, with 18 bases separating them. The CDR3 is CASSLDGNHGQHF. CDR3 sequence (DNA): TGTGCCAGCAGTCTGGACGGCAATCATGGCCAGCATTTT.

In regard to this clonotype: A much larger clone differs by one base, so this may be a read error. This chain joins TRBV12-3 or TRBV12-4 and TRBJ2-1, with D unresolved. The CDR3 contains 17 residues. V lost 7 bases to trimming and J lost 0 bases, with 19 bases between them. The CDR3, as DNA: TGTGCCAGCACCCTCATTCGGGTTTCGAGCTCCTACAATGAGCAGTTCTTC. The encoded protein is CASTLIRVSSSYNEQFF.

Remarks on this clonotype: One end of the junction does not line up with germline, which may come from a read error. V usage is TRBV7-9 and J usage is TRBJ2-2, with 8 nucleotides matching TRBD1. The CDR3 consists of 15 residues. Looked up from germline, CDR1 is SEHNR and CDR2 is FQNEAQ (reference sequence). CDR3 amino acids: CASSLGQVDTGELFF. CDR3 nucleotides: TGTGCTAGCAGCTTGGGACAGGTCGACACCGGGGAGCTGTTTTTT.

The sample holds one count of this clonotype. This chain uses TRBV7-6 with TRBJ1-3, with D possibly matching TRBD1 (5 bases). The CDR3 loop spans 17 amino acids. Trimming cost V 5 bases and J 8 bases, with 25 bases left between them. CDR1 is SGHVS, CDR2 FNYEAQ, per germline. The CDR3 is CASSVVRQRSPRHTIYF. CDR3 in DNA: TGTGCCAGCAGCGTGGTGCGACAGAGGTCACCCCGCCACACCATATATTTT.

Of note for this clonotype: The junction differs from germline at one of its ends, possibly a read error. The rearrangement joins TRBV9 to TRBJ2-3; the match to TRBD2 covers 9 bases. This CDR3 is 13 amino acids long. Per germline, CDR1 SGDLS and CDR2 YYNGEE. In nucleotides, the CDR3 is TGTGCCAGCAGCGCGGGGACTAGCCAAGAGCCCCATTTT. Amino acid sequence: CASSAGTSQEPHF.

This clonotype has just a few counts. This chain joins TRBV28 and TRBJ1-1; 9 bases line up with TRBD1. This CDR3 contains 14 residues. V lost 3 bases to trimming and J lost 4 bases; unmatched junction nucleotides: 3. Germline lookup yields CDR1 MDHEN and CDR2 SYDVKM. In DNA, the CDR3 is TGTGCCAGCAGTTTTTACAGGGGGCCCACTGAAGCTTTCTTT. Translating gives CASSFYRGPTEAFF.

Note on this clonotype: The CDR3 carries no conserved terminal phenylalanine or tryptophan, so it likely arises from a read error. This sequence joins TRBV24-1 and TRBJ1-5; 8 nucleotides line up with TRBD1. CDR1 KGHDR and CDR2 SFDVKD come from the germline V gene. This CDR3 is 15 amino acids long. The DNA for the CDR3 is TGTGCCAGCAGTTCGGACAGGGATTACAATCCGCCGCAGCATGTT. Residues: CASSSDRDYNPPQHV.

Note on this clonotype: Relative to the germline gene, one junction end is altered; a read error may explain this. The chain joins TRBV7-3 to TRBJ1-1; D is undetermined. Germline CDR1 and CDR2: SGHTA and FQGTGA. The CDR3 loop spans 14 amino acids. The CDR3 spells CASSSFARDTEDFF. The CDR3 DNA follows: TGTGCCAGCAGCTCCTTTGCCCGTGACACTGAAGATTTCTTT.

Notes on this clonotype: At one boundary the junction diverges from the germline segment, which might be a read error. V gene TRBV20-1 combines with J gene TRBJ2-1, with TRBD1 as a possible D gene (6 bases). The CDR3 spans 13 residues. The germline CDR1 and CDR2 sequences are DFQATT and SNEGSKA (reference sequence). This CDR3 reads CSARGAGDGEQFF. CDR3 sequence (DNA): TGCAGTGCAAGAGGGGCAGGGGATGGTGAGCAGTTCTTC.